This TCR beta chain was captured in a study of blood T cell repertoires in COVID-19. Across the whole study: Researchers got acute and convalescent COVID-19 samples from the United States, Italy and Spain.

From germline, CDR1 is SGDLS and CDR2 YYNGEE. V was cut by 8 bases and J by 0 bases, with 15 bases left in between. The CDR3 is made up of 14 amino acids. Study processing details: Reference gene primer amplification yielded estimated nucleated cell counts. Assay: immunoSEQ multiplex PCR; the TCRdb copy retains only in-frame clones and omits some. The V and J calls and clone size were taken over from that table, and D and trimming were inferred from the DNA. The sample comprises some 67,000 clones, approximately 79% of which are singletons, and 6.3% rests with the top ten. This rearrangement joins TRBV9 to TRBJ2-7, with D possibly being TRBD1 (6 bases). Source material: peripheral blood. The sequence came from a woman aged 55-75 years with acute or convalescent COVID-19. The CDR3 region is CASTTGLNSYEQYF. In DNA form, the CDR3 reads TGTGCCAGTACCACAGGGTTAAACTCCTACGAGCAGTACTTC.